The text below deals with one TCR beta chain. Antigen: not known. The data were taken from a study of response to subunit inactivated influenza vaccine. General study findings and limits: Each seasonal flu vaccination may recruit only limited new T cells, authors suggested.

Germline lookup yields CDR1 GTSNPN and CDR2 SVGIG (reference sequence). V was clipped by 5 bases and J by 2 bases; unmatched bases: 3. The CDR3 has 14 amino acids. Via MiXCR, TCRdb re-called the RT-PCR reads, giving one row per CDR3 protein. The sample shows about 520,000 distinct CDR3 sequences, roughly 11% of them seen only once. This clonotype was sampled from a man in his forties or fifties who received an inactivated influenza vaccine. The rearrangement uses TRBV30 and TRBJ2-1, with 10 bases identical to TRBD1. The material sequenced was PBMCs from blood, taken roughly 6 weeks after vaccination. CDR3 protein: CAWDRGPTYNEQFF. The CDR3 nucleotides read TGTGCCTGGGACAGGGGGCCCACCTACAATGAGCAGTTCTTC.